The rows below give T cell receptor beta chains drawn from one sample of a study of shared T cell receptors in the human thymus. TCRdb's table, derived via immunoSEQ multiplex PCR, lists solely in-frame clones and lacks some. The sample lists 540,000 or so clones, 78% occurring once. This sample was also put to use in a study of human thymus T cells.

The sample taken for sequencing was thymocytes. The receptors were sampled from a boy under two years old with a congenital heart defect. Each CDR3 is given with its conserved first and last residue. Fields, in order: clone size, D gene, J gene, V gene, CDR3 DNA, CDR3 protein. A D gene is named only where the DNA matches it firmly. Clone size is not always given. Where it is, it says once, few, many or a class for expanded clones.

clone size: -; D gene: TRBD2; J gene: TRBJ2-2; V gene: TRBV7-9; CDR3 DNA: TGTGCCAGCAGCCCCATAGCGGGAGCCTGGGGGGAGCTGTTTTTT; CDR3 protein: CASSPIAGAWGELFF
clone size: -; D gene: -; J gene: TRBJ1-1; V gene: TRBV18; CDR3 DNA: TGTGCCAGCTCACCGGGGCAGGGTTTCGGGAACACTGAAGCTTTCTTT; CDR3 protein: CASSPGQGFGNTEAFF
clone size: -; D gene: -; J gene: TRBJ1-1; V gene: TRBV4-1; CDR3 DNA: TGCGCCAGCAGCCAAGGAGTTCGTGGGGGGACTGAAGCTTTCTTT; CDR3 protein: CASSQGVRGGTEAFF
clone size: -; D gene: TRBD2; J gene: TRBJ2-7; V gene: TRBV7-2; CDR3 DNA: TGTGCCAGCAGCGTTTGGGGGGGTACATCCTACGAGCAGTACTTC; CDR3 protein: CASSVWGGTSYEQYF
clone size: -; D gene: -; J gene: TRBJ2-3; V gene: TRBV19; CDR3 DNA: TGTGCCACAGAGGGCCCAGATACGCAGTATTTT; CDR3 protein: CATEGPDTQYF
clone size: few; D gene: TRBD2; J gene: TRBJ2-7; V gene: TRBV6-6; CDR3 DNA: TGTGCCAGCTCCGCTAGCGGCTACGAGCAGTACTTC; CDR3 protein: CASSASGYEQYF
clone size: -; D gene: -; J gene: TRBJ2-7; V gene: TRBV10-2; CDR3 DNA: TGCGCCAGCAGCTCCCTCGACAGGGAGGTCTACGAGCAGTACTTC; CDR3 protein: CASSSLDREVYEQYF
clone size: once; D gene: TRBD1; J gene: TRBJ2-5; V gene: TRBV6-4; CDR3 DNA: TGTGCCAGACTTACAGGGGGCGAAAGCAGAGAGACCCAGTACTTC; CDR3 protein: CARLTGGESRETQYF
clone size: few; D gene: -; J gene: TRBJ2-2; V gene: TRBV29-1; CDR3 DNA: TGCAGCGTTGAAGAATTCGGGGACACCGGGGAGCTGTTTTTT; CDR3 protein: CSVEEFGDTGELFF
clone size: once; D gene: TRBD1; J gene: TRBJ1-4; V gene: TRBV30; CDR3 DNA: TGTGCCTGGAGTCCACGGACAGGGTGGGAAAAACTGTTTTTT; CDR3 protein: CAWSPRTGWEKLFF
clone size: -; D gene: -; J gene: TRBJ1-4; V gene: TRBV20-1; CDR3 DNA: TGCAGTGCTCGACTGGAAGAAAAACTGTTTTTT; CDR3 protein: CSARLEEKLFF
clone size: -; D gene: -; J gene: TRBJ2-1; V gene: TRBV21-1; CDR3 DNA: TGTGCCAGCAGCATACTTAGCGGGAGGCACAATGAGCAGTTCTTC; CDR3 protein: CASSILSGRHNEQFF
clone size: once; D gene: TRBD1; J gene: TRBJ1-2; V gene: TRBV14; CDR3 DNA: TGTGCCAGCAGCCAAAGAGGGGCAGGGGGCGAAGGTGGCTACACCTTC; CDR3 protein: CASSQRGAGGEGGYTF
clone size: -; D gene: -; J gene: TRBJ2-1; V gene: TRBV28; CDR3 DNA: TGTGCCAGCAGTTTCCGAGGCGAGCAGTTCTTC; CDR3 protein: CASSFRGEQFF
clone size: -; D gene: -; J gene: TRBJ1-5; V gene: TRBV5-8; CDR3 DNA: TGTGCCAGCAGCCTCGGACAAGGATCGACAGGTTTGAGTCAGCCCCAGCATTTT; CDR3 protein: CASSLGQGSTGLSQPQHF
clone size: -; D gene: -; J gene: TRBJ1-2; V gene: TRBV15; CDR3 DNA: TGTGCCACCAGCAGACAGACTGGTAACTATGGCTACACCTTC; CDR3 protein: CATSRQTGNYGYTF
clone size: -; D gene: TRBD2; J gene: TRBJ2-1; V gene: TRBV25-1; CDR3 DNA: TGTGCCAGCAGTGAATATAGGGAAGGTCGGGAGGCCTACAATGAGCAGTTCTTC; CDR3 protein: CASSEYREGREAYNEQFF
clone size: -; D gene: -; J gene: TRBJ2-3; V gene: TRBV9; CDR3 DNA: TGTGCCAGCAGCGCGACAGATACGCAGTATTTT; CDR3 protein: CASSATDTQYF
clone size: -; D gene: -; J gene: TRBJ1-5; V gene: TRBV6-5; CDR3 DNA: TGTGCCAGCAGTTACTCGGGAGGGAGCAACCAGCCCCAGCATTTT; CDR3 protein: CASSYSGGSNQPQHF
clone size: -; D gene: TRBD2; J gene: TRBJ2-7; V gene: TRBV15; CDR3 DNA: TGTGCCACCAGCGGTAGCGGGAGGCCCAGCTCCTACGAGCAGTACTTC; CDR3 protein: CATSGSGRPSSYEQYF
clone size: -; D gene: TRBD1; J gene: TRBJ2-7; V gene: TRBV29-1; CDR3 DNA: TGCAGCGCCTGGGACAGTAGACAAGAGCAGTACTTC; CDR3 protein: CSAWDSRQEQYF
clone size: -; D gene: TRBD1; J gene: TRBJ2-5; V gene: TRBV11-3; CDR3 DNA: TGTGCCAGCAGCCACGACAGGGGCCAAGAGACCCAGTACTTC; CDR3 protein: CASSHDRGQETQYF
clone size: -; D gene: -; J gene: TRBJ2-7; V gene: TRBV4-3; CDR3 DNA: TGCGCCAGCAGCCTTAAGTTTGGCAATCCCTACGAGCAGTACTTC; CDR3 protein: CASSLKFGNPYEQYF
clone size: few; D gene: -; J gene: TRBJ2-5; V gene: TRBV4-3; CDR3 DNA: TGCGCCAGCAGCCAAGAGGGGGGAGGGGGGAACCAAGAGACCCAGTACTTC; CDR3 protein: CASSQEGGGGNQETQYF
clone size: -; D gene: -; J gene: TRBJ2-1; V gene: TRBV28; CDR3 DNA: TGTGCCAGCCAGACTGTATACTCCTACAATGAGCAGTTCTTC; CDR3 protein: CASQTVYSYNEQFF
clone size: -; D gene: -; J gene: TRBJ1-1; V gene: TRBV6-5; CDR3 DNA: TGTGCCAGCAGTTCCGACGGGACGACGGGGGACACTGAAGCTTTCTTT; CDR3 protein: CASSSDGTTGDTEAFF
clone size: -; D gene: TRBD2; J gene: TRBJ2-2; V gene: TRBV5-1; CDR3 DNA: TGCGCCAGCAGCTCGTCCGGTCTAGCGGGAGCCGGGGAGCTGTTTTTT; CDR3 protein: CASSSSGLAGAGELFF
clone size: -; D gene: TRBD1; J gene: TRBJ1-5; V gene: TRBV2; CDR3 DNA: TGTGCCAGCAGTGAAACTAGGACAGGGGGCTCTTACTCGCGGCAGCCCCAGCATTTT; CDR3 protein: CASSETRTGGSYSRQPQHF
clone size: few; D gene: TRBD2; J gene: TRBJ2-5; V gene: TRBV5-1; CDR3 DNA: TGCGCCAGCAAAGCACGGGGGGATGTAGGAGAGACCCAGTACTTC; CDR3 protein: CASKARGDVGETQYF
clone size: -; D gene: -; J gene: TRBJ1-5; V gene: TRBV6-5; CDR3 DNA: TGTGCCAGCAGGAAGAACAGCGGAGGCAATCAGCCCCAGCATTTT; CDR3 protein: CASRKNSGGNQPQHF
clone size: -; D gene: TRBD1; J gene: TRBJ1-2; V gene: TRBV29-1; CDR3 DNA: TGCAGCGTTCTCCGGGACAGGGGAGTAGGAGGCTACACCTTC; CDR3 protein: CSVLRDRGVGGYTF
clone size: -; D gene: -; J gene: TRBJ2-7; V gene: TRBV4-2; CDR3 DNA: TGTGCCAGCAGCCAAGAGAGAAAAAGTATCCACGAGCAGTACTTC; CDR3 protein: CASSQERKSIHEQYF
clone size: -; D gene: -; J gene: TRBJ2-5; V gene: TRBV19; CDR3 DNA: TGTGCCAGTAGTTCGACCGACAGTCAAGAGACCCAGTACTTC; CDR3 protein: CASSSTDSQETQYF
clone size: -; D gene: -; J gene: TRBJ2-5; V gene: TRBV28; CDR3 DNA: TGTGCCAGCAGTCTACTGCCCCGCCAGGCGCAAAAATGCCGAGAGACCCAGTACTTC; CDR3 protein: CASSLLPRQAQKCRETQYF
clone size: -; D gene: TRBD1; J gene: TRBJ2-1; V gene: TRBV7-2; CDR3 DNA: TGTGCCAGCACTAAAACAGGGGCCAATGAGCAGTTCTTC; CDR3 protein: CASTKTGANEQFF
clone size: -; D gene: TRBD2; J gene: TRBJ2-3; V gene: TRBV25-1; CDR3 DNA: TGTGCCAGCAGTGAAGCTAGCGGGAGGAATTCAGATACGCAGTATTTT; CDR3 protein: CASSEASGRNSDTQYF
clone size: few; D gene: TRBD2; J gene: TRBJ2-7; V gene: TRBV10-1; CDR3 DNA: TGCGCCAGGGGACTAGCGGGAGGCCGCGAGCAGTACTTC; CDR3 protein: CARGLAGGREQYF
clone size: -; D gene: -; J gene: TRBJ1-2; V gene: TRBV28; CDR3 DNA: TGTGCCAGCAGCCCCGGGGGAGCTAACTATGGCTACACCTTC; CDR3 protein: CASSPGGANYGYTF
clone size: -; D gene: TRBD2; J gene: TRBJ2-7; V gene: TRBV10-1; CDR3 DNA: TGCGCCAGCAGTGCTGGGCGGGAGCGACGAGATAGCTCCTACGAGCAGTACTTC; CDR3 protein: CASSAGRERRDSSYEQYF
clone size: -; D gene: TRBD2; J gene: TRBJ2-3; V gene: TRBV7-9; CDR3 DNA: TGTGCCAGCAGCTGGGAGGGAAATACGCAGTATTTT; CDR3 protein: CASSWEGNTQYF
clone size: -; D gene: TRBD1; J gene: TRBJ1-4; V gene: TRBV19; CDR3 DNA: TGTGCCAGTAGTATATCGGGACAGGGGGCTGTGACCCCAGAAAAACTGTTTTTT; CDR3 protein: CASSISGQGAVTPEKLFF
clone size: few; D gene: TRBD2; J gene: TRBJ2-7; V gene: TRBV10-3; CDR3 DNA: TGTGCCATCAGTGAGTTTTTACTAGCGGGAGGGGAGCAGTACTTC; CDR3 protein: CAISEFLLAGGEQYF
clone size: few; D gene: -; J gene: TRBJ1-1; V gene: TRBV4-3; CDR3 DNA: TGCGCCAGCAGCCAAATTAGGAGGAACACTGAAGCTTTCTTT; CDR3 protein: CASSQIRRNTEAFF
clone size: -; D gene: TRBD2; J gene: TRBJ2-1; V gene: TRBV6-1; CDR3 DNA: TGTGCCATTCCTAGCGGGAGGTTAAATGAGCAGTTCTTC; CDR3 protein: CAIPSGRLNEQFF
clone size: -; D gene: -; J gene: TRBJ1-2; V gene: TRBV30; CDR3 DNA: TGTGCCTGCCGCAATGGGAGGGGGGACTATGGCTACACCTTC; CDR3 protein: CACRNGRGDYGYTF
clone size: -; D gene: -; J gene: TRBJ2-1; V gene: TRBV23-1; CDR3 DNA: TGCGCCAGCAGTCAATCGGGCAGGAAGGATGAGCAGTTCTTC; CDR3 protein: CASSQSGRKDEQFF
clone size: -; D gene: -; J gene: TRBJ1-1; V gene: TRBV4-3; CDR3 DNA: TGCGCCAGCAGCCAAGAGGGCCCCGGGGGGACTGAAGCTTTCTTT; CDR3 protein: CASSQEGPGGTEAFF
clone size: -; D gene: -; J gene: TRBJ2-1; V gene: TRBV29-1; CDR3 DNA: TGCAGCGTTGAAAACGGGAATGAGCAGTTCTTC; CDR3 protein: CSVENGNEQFF
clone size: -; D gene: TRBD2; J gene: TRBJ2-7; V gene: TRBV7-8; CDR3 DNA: TGTGCCAGCAGCCCGCGGACTAGCGGATCCTACGAGCAGTACTTC; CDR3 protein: CASSPRTSGSYEQYF
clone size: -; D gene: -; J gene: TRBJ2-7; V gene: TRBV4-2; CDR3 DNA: TGTGCCAGCAGCCAAGTAGAGGGAGCCCACGAGCAGTACTTC; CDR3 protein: CASSQVEGAHEQYF
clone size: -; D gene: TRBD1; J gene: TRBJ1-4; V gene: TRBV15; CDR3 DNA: TGTGCCACCAGCAGAGGGGGGACAGGGGATAATGAAAAACTGTTTTTT; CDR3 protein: CATSRGGTGDNEKLFF
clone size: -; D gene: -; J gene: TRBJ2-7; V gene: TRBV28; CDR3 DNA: TGTGCCAGCAGTTCACAGGGTGCCGAGCAGTACTTC; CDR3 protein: CASSSQGAEQYF
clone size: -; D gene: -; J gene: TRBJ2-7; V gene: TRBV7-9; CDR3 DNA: TGTGCCAGCAGCCTCCTGACAGGGAGGATTCTCGAGCAGTACTTC; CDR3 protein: CASSLLTGRILEQYF